These 17 T cell receptor beta chains were all obtained from the same sample, sequenced in a study of tumor and adjacent non-tumor tissue in lung cancer. This sample's RNA came from whole unsorted tissue. Three rounds of nested PCR, following a modified ARM-PCR protocol, produced the TCRbeta library. One entry per CDR3 protein, called by TCRdb with MiXCR from the multiplex PCR reads. The sample records roughly 140,000 distinct CDR3 sequences, around 67% being singletons. Sequenced: lung tumor tissue. Receptors were obtained from a man aged 55 to 69 with small cell lung cancer.

V usage is TRBV7-9 and J usage is TRBJ2-3; D remains unclear. This CDR3 spans 11 amino acids. Deletions cut 8 bases from V and 3 bases from J, with 6 bases between. The germline gives CDR1 SEHNR, CDR2 FQNEAQ (reference sequence). In DNA, the CDR3 is TGTGCCAGCGATAGGACAGATACGCAGTATTTT. Amino acids: CASDRTDTQYF.

As to this clonotype: One end of the junction is discordant with germline, which a read error may explain. The chain combines TRBV6-5 with TRBJ1-5; no clear D. The CDR3 extends over 14 amino acids. Germline loops: CDR1 MNHEY, CDR2 SVGAGI. The CDR3 DNA reads as TGTGCCAGCAGTTACTCGACTTGGGATCAGACCCAACGTTTT. This codes for CASSYSTWDQTQRF.

This clonotype has a count of ten or more. The J gene is TRBJ2-5, the V gene TRBV5-8; TRBD2 is a possible D gene (6 bases). With 4 bases removed from V and 1 base from J, the gap between germline ends came to 11 bases. The V gene's germline CDR1 is SGHTS and CDR2 YDEGEE. The CDR3 runs 14 residues. The CDR3 loop is CASSPPGVQETQYF. DNA of the CDR3: TGTGCCAGCAGCCCCCCGGGGGTCCAAGAGACCCAGTACTTC.

This clonotype appeared many times. Just one base apart from a much larger clone, this may be a read error. V is TRBV29-1 and J is TRBJ1-2; D may be TRBD1 (6 bases). CDR3 length equals 12 residues. The V gene's germline CDR1 is SQVTM and CDR2 ANQGSEA. Trimming removed 7 bases from V and 10 bases from J, with 19 bases in between. The CDR3 protein is CSAKGDNLDYTF. In nucleotides, the CDR3 is TGCAGCGCCAAGGGGGACAACCTTGACTACACCTTC.

Points on this clonotype: The junction and the germline gene differ at one end; a read error may be behind it. The chain joins TRBV4-1 to TRBJ2-6; a weak D match, TRBD1 (6 bases). Germline-derived CDR1 and CDR2 are MGHRA and YSYEKL. The CDR3 runs 18 residues. This CDR3 reads CASSQVRGWSSEANVLTF. Here the CDR3 DNA reads TGCGCCAGCAGCCAAGTTAGGGGGTGGTCCTCTGAGGCCAACGTCCTGACTTTC.

Relative to its sample, this clonotype is medium-sized. V and J are TRBV4-1 and TRBJ1-6; unclear D gene. The V end lost 1 base, the J end lost 3 bases, and 7 bases lay between the germline ends. Germline loops: CDR1 MGHRA, CDR2 YSYEKL. The CDR3 sequence is 15 residues long. The CDR3 loop reads CASSQGANYNSPLHF. CDR3 coding DNA: TGCGCCAGCAGCCAAGGGGCGAACTATAATTCACCCCTCCACTTT.

This clonotype was seen only a few times. This may be a read error: a much more frequent sequence differs by one nucleotide. The chain carries TRBV29-1 and TRBJ1-3; D uncertain. The CDR3 is made up of 14 amino acids. Germline values: CDR1 SQVTM, CDR2 ANQGSEA. The CDR3 DNA reads TGCAGCGTCGCCCCCGGCTCCTCTAGAAACACCATATATTTT. Its translation is CSVAPGSSRNTIYF.

Of note for this clonotype: The conserved phenylalanine or tryptophan normally closing the CDR3 is absent here, so this likely arose from a read error. The rearrangement joins TRBV11-3 to TRBJ2-3; 7 bases are shared with TRBD2. The CDR3 is 14 residues long. Germline lookup yields CDR1 SGHNT and CDR2 YENEEA. CDR3 DNA: TGTACCAGCAGCTTAGCCCAGGTGGGGGGGGGGCAGTATTGT. The encoded protein is CTSSLAQVGGGQYC.

The sample holds a few counts of this clonotype. The chain employs TRBV20-1 and TRBJ1-2, with D possibly TRBD1 on 5 matching bases. The germline V and J ends were trimmed by 1 base and 4 bases, with 13 bases remaining between them. There are 14 residues in the CDR3. Per germline, CDR1 DFQATT and CDR2 SNEGSKA (reference sequence). In DNA form, the CDR3 reads TGCAGTGCTAGAGTCCCTCGGGACTTCTATGGCTACACCTTC. This translates into CSARVPRDFYGYTF.

Worth noting for this clonotype: Likely a read error: the CDR3 ends without its conserved phenylalanine or tryptophan. The chain is built from TRBV11-2 and TRBJ2-3, with D perhaps matching TRBD2 (6 bases). V lost 1 base and J 11 bases, leaving 7 bases between the germline ends. Germline V CDR1 and CDR2: SGHAT, FQNNGV. This CDR3 region has 11 residues. CDR3 amino acids: CASSLVGGQYI. Here the CDR3 DNA reads TGTGCCAGCAGCTTAGTGGGAGGGCAGTATATT.

The chain joins TRBV28 to TRBJ2-7, with 8 positions matching TRBD1. Per germline, CDR1 MDHEN and CDR2 SYDVKM. The J segment lost 7 bases and the V segment lost 4 bases, leaving 12 bases of the junction unmatched. This CDR3 contains 15 residues. The CDR3 bases are TGTGCCAGCAGTTCTAAGGACAGGGTTGACCATGAGCAGTACTTC. Its translation is CASSSKDRVDHEQYF.

Concerning this clonotype itself: A read error may explain this, as a much larger clone is one base away. The chain couples TRBV30 to TRBJ2-4; either TRBD1 or TRBD2 may supply D (6 bases each). This CDR3 contains 15 residues. Germline CDR1 and CDR2: GTSNPN and SVGIG (reference sequence). In DNA form, the CDR3 reads TGTGCCTGGAGTAGCCAAACGGGGGCCAAAAACGTTCAGTACTTC. Protein: CAWSSQTGAKNVQYF.

The chain employs TRBV14 and TRBJ2-1, with D perhaps matching TRBD2 (5 bases). The CDR3 contains 18 residues. V lost 4 bases to trimming and J lost 12 bases, with 31 bases between them. Per the germline V gene, CDR1 is SGHDN and CDR2 is FVKESK. The CDR3 DNA reads TGTGCCAGCAGCCCAACCTTCTCTAGAGGGCGTCTTGGGTCTGGGCAGTTCTTC. Translated, it gives CASSPTFSRGRLGSGQFF.

This clonotype was seen a few times. This rearrangement joins TRBV12-3 or TRBV12-4 to TRBJ2-5; the match to TRBD2 covers 8 bases. The J segment lost 5 bases and the V segment lost 5 bases, leaving 10 bases of the junction unmatched. This CDR3 has 15 residues. CDR3 residues: CASSHTSGAMETQYF. The CDR3 DNA reads TGTGCCAGCAGTCATACTAGCGGCGCGATGGAGACCCAGTACTTC.

The rearrangement joins TRBV12-3 or TRBV12-4 to TRBJ2-3; D possibly uses TRBD1 or TRBD2 (6 bases each). This CDR3 region has 12 residues. V shed 7 bases and J shed 8 bases, with 13 bases lying between them. The CDR3, as DNA: TGTGCCAGCACAAAAGAGGGGGGTACGCAGTATTTT. Translating gives CASTKEGGTQYF.

This clonotype was seen only once. CDR3 residues: CASSPQGRLPEAFF. The CDR3 DNA sequence: TGTGCCAGCAGCCCACAGGGGAGGCTGCCAGAAGCTTTCTTT. The J gene is TRBJ1-1, the V gene TRBV11-2; 7 bases are shared with TRBD1. From germline, CDR1 is SGHAT and CDR2 FQNNGV. The CDR3 length is 14 residues. J lost 8 bases, V lost 5 bases, and 11 bases had no gene match. The whole variable domain, remainder taken from reference TRBV11-2 and TRBJ1-1, is EAGVAQSPRYKIIEKRQSVAFWCNPISGHATLYWYQQILGQGPKLLIQFQNNGVVDDSQLPKDRFSAERLKGVDSTLKIQPAKLEDSAVYLCASSPQGRLPEAFFGQGTRLTVV.

V usage is TRBV11-2 and J usage is TRBJ2-5; 14 bases align to TRBD2. CDR1 and CDR2 (germline): SGHAT, FQNNGV. The ends lost 7 bases at V and 5 bases at J; junction bases unmatched: 6. The CDR3 is 15 residues long. CDR3 in amino acids: CASIGLAGGAETQYF. In DNA, the CDR3 is TGTGCCAGCATTGGACTAGCGGGAGGCGCGGAGACCCAGTACTTC.